These 32 T cell receptor beta chains were sequenced from one sample in a study of T cell changes during pregnancy in multiple sclerosis. TCRdb's table, derived via immunoSEQ multiplex PCR, lists solely in-frame clones and lacks some. The data show 65,000 to 90,000 clones, about nine tenths seen once. The specimen was PBMCs, collected in the first trimester of pregnancy. All receptors derive from a female donor in good health, serving as a control in a pregnancy study. Some clones in this sample may be carry-over from other donors' samples.

The chain has TRBV28 and TRBJ2-1; D perhaps matches TRBD1 (6 bases). CDR3 length: 16 amino acids. Germline CDR1 and CDR2: MDHEN and SYDVKM. The germline V and J ends were trimmed by 2 bases and 7 bases, with 18 bases remaining between them. The CDR3 loop is CASSLRGDDRRNEQFF. CDR3 nucleotides: TGTGCCAGCAGTTTAAGGGGAGATGACAGGCGGAATGAGCAGTTCTTC.

The chain is built from TRBV6-6 and TRBJ2-3; 10 bases are a match to TRBD2. This CDR3 region has 16 residues. The J segment lost 3 bases and the V segment lost 5 bases, leaving 8 bases of the junction unmatched. The germline V gene has CDR1 MNHNY and CDR2 SVGAGI (reference sequence). The CDR3 DNA reads TGTGCCAGCAGTCCCCCCAGCGGGGGGGCAACAGATACGCAGTATTTT. It yields the protein CASSPPSGGATDTQYF.

J is TRBJ2-7 and V is TRBV14; TRBD2 aligns across 10 bases. J gave up 2 bases and V 1 base, and 5 bases lay outside the gene matches. The CDR3 covers 16 residues. Germline V gene lookup returns CDR1 SGHDN and CDR2 FVKESK. The CDR3: CASSQGLAGKPYEQYF. For the CDR3, the DNA is TGTGCCAGCAGCCAAGGACTAGCGGGTAAGCCCTACGAGCAGTACTTC.

J is TRBJ2-1 and V is TRBV18; no reliable D call. Germline CDR1 and CDR2: KGHSH and LQKENI. This CDR3 has 12 residues. Trimming left V 4 bases short and J 8 bases short, with 9 bases between. CDR3 nucleotides: TGTGCCAGCTCACACGGGTCGGATGAGCAGTTCTTC. As protein: CASSHGSDEQFF.

The chain recombines TRBV5-1 with TRBJ2-1, with 10 bases that match TRBD2. CDR3 length equals 17 residues. CDR1 is SGHRS, CDR2 YFSETQ, per germline. V lost 3 bases to trimming and J lost 4 bases; unmatched junction nucleotides: 10. CDR3 nucleotides: TGCGCCAGCAGCTCGCAGCTAGCGGGAGAGGTGTACAATGAGCAGTTCTTC. Its translation is CASSSQLAGEVYNEQFF.

This clone appeared a single time. The chain links TRBV27 to TRBJ1-5, with a tentative D call TRBD1 (6 bases). The V and J ends lost 3 bases and 2 bases respectively, with 14 bases between them. The CDR3 is 16 amino acids. Germline CDR1 MNHEY, CDR2 SMNVEV (reference sequence). DNA for the CDR3: TGTGCCAGCAGTTTTGGGACGGGGGGCGGCAATCAGCCCCAGCATTTT. It yields the protein CASSFGTGGGNQPQHF.

The chain uses TRBV4-2 and TRBJ1-6; TRBD1 aligns across 8 bases. Germline V gene data show CDR1 as LGHNA and CDR2 as YNFKEQ. The trim removed 0 bases at V and 9 bases at J, leaving 10 bases unmatched. This CDR3 contains 17 residues. The CDR3 sequence is CASSQDPQGVSISPLHF. As DNA, the CDR3 is TGTGCCAGCAGCCAAGATCCACAGGGGGTTAGTATTTCACCCCTCCACTTT.

This rearrangement joins TRBV28 to TRBJ1-2; possibly TRBD1 for D (5 bases). CDR1 and CDR2 from the germline V gene are MDHEN and SYDVKM. Trimming pared 3 bases from V and 4 bases from J, leaving 12 bases between. This CDR3 comprises 14 residues. The CDR3 DNA is TGTGCCAGCAGTTTCCCCGGACATCCCTATGGCTACACCTTC. Translation: CASSFPGHPYGYTF.

The chain recombines TRBV7-9 with TRBJ2-5; 14 nucleotides match TRBD2. The junction had 8 bases not matched to a gene; V was cut back by 6 bases and J by 5 bases. The CDR3 is 16 residues long. CDR1 and CDR2 (germline): SEHNR, FQNEAQ (reference sequence). CDR3 residues: CASRSGLAGVVETQYF. The CDR3 DNA follows: TGTGCCAGCAGGTCGGGACTAGCGGGAGTTGTGGAGACCCAGTACTTC. Full variable domain (remainder filled in from reference TRBV7-9 and TRBJ2-5): DTGVSQNPRHKITKRGQNVTFRCDPISEHNRLYWYRQTLGQGPEFLTYFQNEAQLEKSRLLSDRFSAERPKGSFSTLEIQRTEQGDSAMYLCASRSGLAGVVETQYFGPGTRLLVL.

Points on this clone: This specimen includes other DNA sequences encoding the same CDR3. The chain recombines TRBV5-6 with TRBJ1-1; TRBD1 might be the D (6 bases). Germline CDR1 SGHDT, CDR2 YYEEEE. The CDR3 runs 13 residues. Trimming removed 0 bases from V and 4 bases from J, with 7 bases in between. The CDR3 coding sequence is TGTGCCAGCAGCTTGGACAGGGCCACTGAAGCTTTCTTT. Its protein product is CASSLDRATEAFF.

The chain combines TRBV5-1 with TRBJ2-3, with 7 positions matching TRBD1. Germline V gene data show CDR1 as SGHRS and CDR2 as YFSETQ. With V trimmed by 0 bases and J by 3 bases, 4 bases remained unmatched. The CDR3 is made up of 15 amino acids. Written as DNA, the CDR3 is TGCGCCAGCAGCTTGGAAGGACAGGAGACAGATACGCAGTATTTT. Translated, it gives CASSLEGQETDTQYF.

The chain is built from TRBV10-3 and TRBJ1-2; D is unclear. Germline lookup yields CDR1 ENHRY and CDR2 SYGVKD. Trimming took off 11 bases at V and 3 bases at J, with 19 bases between the two ends. The CDR3 contains 14 residues. This CDR3 reads CASGEGSRDYGYTF. The CDR3 DNA sequence: TGTGCCTCCGGAGAGGGATCAAGAGACTATGGCTACACCTTC.

This clone has only one observation. V gene TRBV7-6 combines with J gene TRBJ2-1, with D possibly TRBD1 on 5 matching bases. V dropped 0 bases and J dropped 2 bases, with 11 bases sitting between them. There are 16 residues in the CDR3. Germline values: CDR1 SGHVS, CDR2 FNYEAQ. CDR3 nucleotides: TGTGCCAGCAGCTTAGCTTTTGGGGCCCCCTACAATGAGCAGTTCTTC. Its translation is CASSLAFGAPYNEQFF.

This clone appeared a single time. This chain uses TRBV29-1 with TRBJ2-4; a weak D match, TRBD1 (7 bases). The CDR3 has 14 residues. CDR1 and CDR2 (germline): SQVTM, ANQGSEA. Trimming shortened V by 1 base and J by 8 bases, and 15 bases separated the two germline ends. The CDR3 loop is CSVEASTGDYIQYF. Written as DNA, the CDR3 is TGCAGCGTTGAAGCGTCAACAGGGGACTACATTCAGTACTTC.

The chain couples TRBV28 to TRBJ1-3; TRBD1 is a possible D gene (5 bases). The CDR3 is 14 residues long. V was pared by 5 bases and J by 2 bases, with 10 bases between. Germline V gene data show CDR1 as MDHEN and CDR2 as SYDVKM. CDR3 nucleotides: TGTGCCAGCAGTAGGGGTGGGCCTGGAAACACCATATATTTT. It is translated as CASSRGGPGNTIYF.

The V gene is TRBV29-1, the J gene TRBJ1-1; 9 positions match TRBD1. The CDR3 sequence is 12 residues long. Losses at the gene ends were 4 bases for V and 6 bases for J; bases not matched to a gene: 3. Looked up from germline, CDR1 is SQVTM and CDR2 is ANQGSEA. Written as DNA, the CDR3 is TGCAGCGTTGCACGGGACAGGGCTGAAGCTTTCTTT. It yields the protein CSVARDRAEAFF.

The V and J genes are TRBV6-4 and TRBJ1-6; 9 bases map to TRBD1. Germline V gene lookup returns CDR1 MRHNA and CDR2 SNTAGT. The CDR3 covers 16 residues. With V trimmed by 4 bases and J by 10 bases, 11 bases remained unmatched. The CDR3 DNA sequence: TGTGCCAGCAGTGGAAAGGGGGACAGGGAATCATCACCCCTCCACTTT. This encodes CASSGKGDRESSPLHF.

This chain uses TRBV20-1 with TRBJ2-7, with D possibly matching TRBD2 (6 bases). Germline CDR1 is DFQATT and CDR2 is SNEGSKA (reference sequence). The V gene lost 7 bases and the J gene lost 9 bases, with 16 bases spanning the gap. This CDR3 comprises 11 residues. DNA of the CDR3: TGCAGTGGAAAAGAGCGGGTAGGGCAGTACTTC. It encodes CSGKERVGQYF.

The chain links TRBV28 to TRBJ2-7, with TRBD1 matching over 8 bases. With V trimmed by 5 bases and J by 3 bases, 9 bases remained unmatched. Germline V gene sequence: CDR1 MDHEN, CDR2 SYDVKM. This CDR3 is 15 amino acids long. The DNA for the CDR3 is TGTGCCAGCAGTCGACAGGGGTCCCACTACTACGAGCAGTACTTC. Its protein product is CASSRQGSHYYEQYF.

The chain joins TRBV5-4 to TRBJ1-2; D possibly corresponds to TRBD1 (6 bases). This CDR3 comprises 16 residues. Deletions cut 4 bases from V and 0 bases from J, with 16 bases between. The germline V gene encodes CDR1 SGHNT and CDR2 YYREEE (reference sequence). The CDR3 protein is CASSQVGGRSNYGYTF. The CDR3 nucleotides read TGTGCCAGCAGCCAGGTGGGGGGGCGGTCTAACTATGGCTACACCTTC.

The chain is built from TRBV4-1 and TRBJ2-2; perhaps TRBD1 as D (5 bases). Germline V gives CDR1 MGHRA, CDR2 YSYEKL. This CDR3 contains 14 residues. V lost 7 bases and J lost 5, with 14 bases in between. The CDR3 spells CASTLRAVTGELFF. As DNA, the CDR3 is TGCGCCAGCACACTCAGGGCAGTTACCGGGGAGCTGTTTTTT.

V is TRBV2 and J is TRBJ1-4; D remains unclear. Trimming shortened V by 6 bases and J by 5 bases, and 7 bases separated the two germline ends. The V gene's germline CDR1 is SNHLY and CDR2 FYNNEI. The CDR3 sequence is 12 residues long. The CDR3 here is CASRGGNEKLFF. In DNA form, the CDR3 reads TGTGCCAGCAGGGGAGGGAATGAAAAACTGTTTTTT.

The chain employs TRBV19 and TRBJ2-3; TRBD1 might be the D (6 bases). Trimming shortened V by 6 bases and J by 2 bases, and 15 bases separated the two germline ends. Germline lookup yields CDR1 LNHDA and CDR2 SQIVND (reference sequence). This CDR3 has 15 amino acids. As DNA, the CDR3 is TGTGCCAGTAGCCGTAAACAGGGATTCACAGATACGCAGTATTTT. This gives the protein CASSRKQGFTDTQYF.

This chain connects TRBV4-1 to TRBJ1-2; 8 nucleotides agree with TRBD1. The CDR3 runs to 15 residues. Germline CDR1 is MGHRA and CDR2 is YSYEKL. V lost 0 bases to trimming and J lost 7 bases; unmatched junction nucleotides: 7. The CDR3 loop reads CASSQEGGQGFGYTF. The CDR3 DNA reads TGCGCCAGCAGCCAAGAGGGAGGACAGGGTTTTGGCTACACCTTC.

The rearrangement uses TRBV28 and TRBJ2-5; D possibly corresponds to TRBD2 (6 bases). Germline assignment: CDR1 MDHEN and CDR2 SYDVKM. The CDR3 has 16 amino acids. The germline V and J ends were trimmed by 6 bases and 5 bases, with 22 bases remaining between them. This chain's CDR3 is CASSLIGVTGSETQYF. The CDR3, as DNA: TGTGCCAGCAGCCTAATCGGGGTCACCGGGAGTGAGACCCAGTACTTC.

As DNA, the CDR3 is TGTGCCAGCAGCTTGCGAACCGGAGCCTACGAGCAGTACTTC. As protein: CASSLRTGAYEQYF. This chain links TRBV5-4 with TRBJ2-7, with no clear D. The CDR3 consists of 14 residues. Trimming cost V 1 base and J 2 bases, with 10 bases left between them. The germline V gene encodes CDR1 SGHNT and CDR2 YYREEE (reference sequence).

The rearrangement links TRBV7-3 to TRBJ2-3, with D hard to call. V gave up 2 bases and J gave up 4 bases, with 4 bases separating them. CDR1 and CDR2 from the germline V gene are SGHTA and FQGTGA. The CDR3 is 12 residues long. CDR3 DNA: TGTGCCAGCAGCTTAGAGGCAGATACGCAGTATTTT. Residues: CASSLEADTQYF.

The J gene is TRBJ2-6, the V gene TRBV10-3; 10 nucleotides match TRBD1. Germline-derived CDR1 and CDR2 are ENHRY and SYGVKD. The CDR3 covers 19 residues. J was trimmed by 1 base and V by 6 bases; bases with no gene match: 12. The CDR3 region has the DNA TGTGCCATCAGCGCCCGAGGGACAGGGGAGATTTCTGGGGCCAACGTCCTGACTTTC. It encodes CAISARGTGEISGANVLTF.

The J gene is TRBJ1-6, the V gene TRBV7-6; possible D gene TRBD1, 6 bases. Deletions cut 2 bases from V and 0 bases from J, with 11 bases between. Germline CDR1 SGHVS, CDR2 FNYEAQ. This CDR3 contains 17 residues. The CDR3 DNA reads as TGTGCCAGCAGCTTAACGGTCAGGGGCTCCTATAATTCACCCCTCCACTTT. Its protein is CASSLTVRGSYNSPLHF. Complete variable domain (other parts from reference TRBV7-6 and TRBJ1-6): GAGVSQSPRYKVTKRGQDVALRCDPISGHVSLYWYRQALGQGPEFLTYFNYEAQQDKSGLPNDRFSAERPEGSISTLTIQRTEQRDSAMYRCASSLTVRGSYNSPLHFGNGTRLTVT.

The genes are TRBV30 and TRBJ2-3; possible D gene TRBD2, 5 bases. V lost 1 base to trimming and J lost 0 bases, with 5 bases between them. The CDR3 covers 13 residues. Germline-derived CDR1 and CDR2 are GTSNPN and SVGIG (reference sequence). The CDR3 sequence is CAWSGGSTDTQYF. CDR3 nucleotides: TGTGCCTGGAGTGGCGGGAGCACAGATACGCAGTATTTT.

As regards this clone: In the same sample, other DNA sequences code for this CDR3. The CDR3 DNA is TGCAGCGTGGAGGGCGGGAGAGGCACTGAAGCTTTCTTT. Translated, it gives CSVEGGRGTEAFF. The chain uses TRBV29-1 and TRBJ1-1; unclear D gene. Trimming left V 6 bases short and J 4 bases short, with 15 bases between. The V gene's germline CDR1 is SQVTM and CDR2 ANQGSEA. The CDR3 is 13 residues long.

The chain combines TRBV5-1 with TRBJ2-3; D might be TRBD1 (5 bases). Trimming left V 4 bases short and J 3 bases short, with 18 bases between. The CDR3 contains 16 residues. Germline CDR1 and CDR2: SGHRS and YFSETQ. CDR3 coding DNA: TGCGCCAGCAGCCCACTTGACAGCCCAACAACAGATACGCAGTATTTT. Translation: CASSPLDSPTTDTQYF.